This TCR beta chain was sequenced during a study of cytomegalovirus exposure and HLA in healthy donors. The CDR3 sequence is 14 residues long. The V segment lost 5 bases and the J segment 6 bases; nucleotides outside the gene matches: 7. The V gene's germline CDR1 is SGHNT and CDR2 YENEEA. The study's findings and limits: CMV antigen specificity of three CMV-associated chains was confirmed in vitro. For cytomegalovirus status, the classifier reportedly gave diagnoses with high specificity and sensitivity.

Generated by immunoSEQ multiplex PCR, the TCRdb table keeps only in-frame clones and is missing some. This sample has about 120,000 clones, with around 90% found just once. With respect to this clone: Antigen specificity is unknown.

Sequences were obtained from PBMCs. The chain uses TRBV11-3 and TRBJ1-2; 9 positions agree with TRBD1. The origin of this receptor is a woman aged 18-35 years in good health and CMV-seronegative. CDR3 in DNA: TGTGCCAGCAGCAGGGGACAGGGAGAGCATGGCTACACCTTC. Its protein product is CASSRGQGEHGYTF.